This record looks at one T cell receptor beta chain sequence and its context. The record originates from a study of blood T cell repertoires in COVID-19. Original processing notes: The assay estimated nucleated cells by amplifying reference gene primers. TCRdb's table, derived via immunoSEQ multiplex PCR, lists solely in-frame clones and lacks some. The V and J calls and clone size come from that table; D and trimming were worked out from the DNA. The data show 240,000 or so clones, 82% seen once. The CDR3 is made up of 14 amino acids. Trimming took 3 bases from V and 8 from J, leaving 13 bases between them. The germline V gene encodes CDR1 KGHSH and CDR2 LQKENI.

The sample was peripheral blood. This receptor was identified in a woman aged 55-69 years with active or convalescent COVID-19. The V call is TRBV18, the J call TRBJ1-4, with a tentative D call TRBD1 (5 bases). This CDR3 is CASSPQKGYEKLFF. Here the CDR3 DNA reads TGTGCCAGCTCACCTCAGAAGGGGTACGAAAAACTGTTTTTT.